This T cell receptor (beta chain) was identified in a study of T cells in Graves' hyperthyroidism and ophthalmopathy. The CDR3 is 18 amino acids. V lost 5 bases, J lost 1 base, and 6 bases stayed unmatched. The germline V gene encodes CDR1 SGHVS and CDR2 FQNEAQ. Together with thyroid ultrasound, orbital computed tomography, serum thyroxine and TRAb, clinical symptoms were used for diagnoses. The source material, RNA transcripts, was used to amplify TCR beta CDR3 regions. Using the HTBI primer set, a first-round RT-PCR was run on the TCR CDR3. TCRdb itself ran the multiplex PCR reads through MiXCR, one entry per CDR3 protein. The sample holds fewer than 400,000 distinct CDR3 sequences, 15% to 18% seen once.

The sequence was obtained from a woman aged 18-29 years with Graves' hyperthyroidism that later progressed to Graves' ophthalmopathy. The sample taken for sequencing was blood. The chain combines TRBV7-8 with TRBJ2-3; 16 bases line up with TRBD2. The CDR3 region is CASSGPGLAGGGTDTQYF. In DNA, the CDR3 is TGTGCCAGCAGCGGACCGGGACTAGCGGGAGGGGGCACAGATACGCAGTATTTT.